The 8 T cell receptor beta chains presented below share a single source sample, sequenced in a study of OX40 agonist ivuxolimab in advanced cancers. Method: immunoSEQ multiplex PCR; TCRdb's copy keeps in-frame clones and lacks some. The table lists tens of thousands of clones, around four fifths of them singletons. The sequencing used CD4+ or CD8+ T cells sorted from blood, collected in a trial of the OX40 agonist ivuxolimab. The receptors originated from an adult with an advanced solid tumor such as melanoma, head and neck, liver or kidney cancer.

CDR3: CASSLSGEQYF. The CDR3 DNA is TGTGCCAGCAGTTTATCGGGGGAGCAGTACTTC. The chain combines TRBV6-1 with TRBJ2-7, with D possibly being TRBD2 (5 bases). Between the trimmed V and J ends, which lost 5 bases and 7 bases, there was a span of 9 bases. Germline CDR1 MNHNS, CDR2 SASEGT. The CDR3 totals 11 residues.

The rearrangement uses TRBV19 and TRBJ1-1; D is undetermined. V shed 4 bases and J shed 1 base, with 7 bases lying between them. Germline V lookup: CDR1 LNHDA, CDR2 SQIVND (reference sequence). CDR3 length: 13 residues. CDR3 DNA sequence: TGTGCCAGTAGTACCTCGAGGAACACTGAAGCTTTCTTT. It yields the protein CASSTSRNTEAFF.

The V call is TRBV7-9, the J call TRBJ2-5; possible D gene TRBD1, 6 bases. The CDR3 is made up of 14 amino acids. CDR1 and CDR2 from the germline V gene are SEHNR and FQNEAQ (reference sequence). The V and J ends lost 1 base and 2 bases respectively, with 8 bases between them. The CDR3 nucleotides read TGTGCCAGCAGCTTAGGGACAGTTCAAGAGACCCAGTACTTC. Translating gives CASSLGTVQETQYF.

This clone was detected once. The genes are TRBV28 and TRBJ2-1; 7 bases align to TRBD1. Per germline, CDR1 MDHEN and CDR2 SYDVKM. With 6 bases clipped from V and 2 bases from J, the junction kept 7 bases outside the gene matches. This CDR3 is 15 amino acids long. The CDR3, as DNA: TGTGCCAGCAGACTATCAGGGGGACCCTACAATGAGCAGTTCTTC. It yields the protein CASRLSGGPYNEQFF. Variable domain in full (rest from reference TRBV28 and TRBJ2-1): DVKVTQSSRYLVKRTGEKVFLECVQDMDHENMFWYRQDPGLGLRLIYFSYDVKMKEKGDIPEGYSVSREKKERFSLILESASTNQTSMYLCASRLSGGPYNEQFFGPGTRLTVL.

The chain combines TRBV13 with TRBJ2-2; 7 nucleotides match TRBD1. V lost 5 bases to trimming and J lost 8 bases; unmatched junction nucleotides: 2. Germline CDR1 is PRHDT and CDR2 is FYEKMQ (reference sequence). This CDR3 is 12 amino acids long. DNA for the CDR3: TGTGCCAGCAGCCGGACAGGAGGGGAGCTGTTTTTT. Translating gives CASSRTGGELFF.

About this clone: The sample has other DNA sequences that encode this CDR3 too. This chain links TRBV5-1 with TRBJ2-3; D gene uncertain. V lost 0 bases to trimming and J lost 5 bases, with 4 bases between them. The CDR3 is 12 amino acids. The V gene's germline CDR1 is SGHRS and CDR2 YFSETQ. CDR3 DNA sequence: TGCGCCAGCAGCTTGGGACTAGATACGCAGTATTTT. Translation gives CASSLGLDTQYF.

The chain joins TRBV6-6 to TRBJ2-2; a possible D gene is TRBD2 (7 bases). Looked up from germline, CDR1 is MNHNY and CDR2 is SVGAGI (reference sequence). This CDR3 region has 16 residues. V was trimmed by 2 bases and J by 3 bases, leaving 13 bases between them. The chain's CDR3 is CASSYGQGRDTGELFF. The CDR3 coding sequence is TGTGCCAGCAGTTACGGTCAGGGGAGGGACACCGGGGAGCTGTTTTTT.

This chain connects TRBV30 to TRBJ2-3; TRBD2 matches 9 bases. There are 14 residues in the CDR3. V lost 6 bases, J lost 3 bases, and 7 bases stayed unmatched. In germline, CDR1 is GTSNPN, CDR2 SVGIG (reference sequence). The chain's CDR3 is CACPESGGTDTQYF. Here the CDR3 DNA reads TGTGCCTGCCCTGAGAGCGGGGGGACAGATACGCAGTATTTT.